The clone carrying this T cell receptor (beta chain) came up many times. Its antigen is currently unknown. The CDR3 length is 14 residues. Germline V gene lookup returns CDR1 SGHRS and CDR2 YFSETQ. Deletions cut 0 bases from V and 2 bases from J, with 8 bases between. These data come from a study of T cells after yellow fever vaccination. Findings and limits, study-wide: Detected again after the booster were most primary-vaccination clones, at 95% to 98% CD4 and 88% CD8.

The study made its TCR cDNA through 5'RACE template switching. That step introduced a universal primer site along with UMIs. TCRdb reanalysed the 5' RACE reads using MiXCR and keeps one entry per CDR3 protein. The sample carries 280,000 or so distinct CDR3 sequences, approximately 10% recorded once. Sequenced here: CD4+ T cells sorted from PBMCs, sampled 5 days after the yellow fever booster vaccination. The chain couples TRBV5-1 to TRBJ1-2; unclear D gene. This TCR came from a man in his late teens or twenties who received the YFV17D yellow fever vaccine. CDR3 bases: TGCGCCAGCAGCTTGGACAGAGGCAACTATGGCTACACCTTC. Translated, it gives CASSLDRGNYGYTF.